The 15 T cell receptor beta chains given below trace back to one sample, sequenced in a study of blood T cells in healthy people across ages. Combining a sample-barcoded 5' primer with a J-beta primer mix, a second PCR ran for about 6 to 11 cycles. TCRdb called the 5' RACE reads again in MiXCR, with one record for every CDR3 protein. The table includes hundreds of thousands of distinct CDR3 sequences, roughly 50% detected once. Sequenced input: blood. The receptors come from a man in his 60s in good health.

This sequence joins TRBV6-5 and TRBJ2-5, with D hard to call. V lost 5 bases and J lost 0, with 10 bases in between. The CDR3 is made up of 14 amino acids. CDR1 MNHEY and CDR2 SVGAGI come from the germline V gene. CDR3 region: CASSRTLYQETQYF. CDR3 DNA: TGTGCCAGCAGTCGTACACTGTACCAAGAGACCCAGTACTTC.

For the CDR3, the DNA is TGCGCCAGCAGGACGCCAGGCGGGGAAAAACTGTTTTTT. Translated, it gives CASRTPGGEKLFF. The rearrangement joins TRBV5-1 to TRBJ1-4; D gene unclear. The CDR3 covers 13 residues. The germline CDR1 and CDR2 sequences are SGHRS and YFSETQ. V lost 5 bases, J lost 8 bases, and 13 bases lay in between.

V gene TRBV29-1 combines with J gene TRBJ2-5, with TRBD1 matching 8 bases. V lost 5 bases, J lost 5 bases, and 7 bases stayed unmatched. The germline V gene encodes CDR1 SQVTM and CDR2 ANQGSEA. The CDR3 consists of 13 residues. Written as DNA, the CDR3 is TGCAGCGTTCAGACAGGGGCCCGGGAGACCCAGTACTTC. It codes for CSVQTGARETQYF.

This clonotype showed up many times. The chain is built from TRBV20-1 and TRBJ2-1; no reliable D call. The germline CDR1 and CDR2 sequences are DFQATT and SNEGSKA (reference sequence). The CDR3 covers 15 residues. Deletions cut 3 bases from V and 5 bases from J, with 17 bases between. CDR3 sequence (DNA): TGCAGTGCTAGTTCAGGCGGTAGATCAAACAATGAGCAGTTCTTC. This sequence encodes CSASSGGRSNNEQFF.

This chain links TRBV10-2 with TRBJ1-2; D is possibly TRBD1 (5 bases). Germline CDR1 is WSHSY and CDR2 is SAAADI. The CDR3 loop spans 13 amino acids. The V and J ends lost 7 bases and 4 bases respectively, with 13 bases between them. CDR3 region: CASIPQGSYGYTF. As DNA, the CDR3 is TGCGCCAGCATCCCTCAGGGCAGCTATGGCTACACCTTC.

The chain links TRBV6-5 to TRBJ1-5; possibly TRBD1 for D (5 bases). This CDR3 is 14 amino acids long. Trimming removed 6 bases from V and 7 bases from J, with 16 bases in between. The germline gives CDR1 MNHEY, CDR2 SVGAGI. The CDR3 sequence is CASSPGGTGQPQHF. Here the CDR3 DNA reads TGTGCCAGCAGCCCCGGCGGGACGGGCCAGCCCCAGCATTTT.

This sequence joins TRBV6-1 and TRBJ2-3, with D hard to call. Trimming left V 8 bases short and J 3 bases short, with 12 bases between. CDR1 is MNHNS, CDR2 SASEGT, per germline. The CDR3 spans 13 residues. CDR3 coding DNA: TGTGCCAGCGGAATCCGTGGGACAGATACGCAGTATTTT. It yields the protein CASGIRGTDTQYF.

The gene calls are TRBV6-5 and TRBJ1-2; D unresolved. This CDR3 comprises 14 residues. Germline loops: CDR1 MNHEY, CDR2 SVGAGI. Trimming removed 2 bases at V and 0 bases at J, with 7 bases between. The CDR3 nucleotides read TGTGCCAGCAGTTACCGAGAAACTAACTATGGCTACACCTTC. It translates to CASSYRETNYGYTF.

This clonotype showed up just a few times. The J gene is TRBJ2-4, the V gene TRBV12-5; tentatively, D is TRBD1 or TRBD2 (5 bases each). The end of the DNA aligns better with TRBJ2-7, so the J call may be wrong. The CDR3 sequence is 14 residues long. The germline V gene encodes CDR1 LGHNT and CDR2 FRNRAP. This chain's CDR3 is CASSLGHDPYEQYF. CDR3 DNA sequence: TGTGCTAGTTCACTAGGACACGATCCCTACGAGCAGTACTTC.

This sequence joins TRBV25-1 and TRBJ2-1, with D possibly being TRBD1 (6 bases). The CDR3 has 15 amino acids. Per the germline V gene, CDR1 is MGHDK and CDR2 is SYGVNS. Trimming removed 3 bases from V and 7 bases from J, with 16 bases in between. Here the CDR3 reads CASSDRTVGSNEQFF. The CDR3 nucleotides read TGTGCCAGCAGTGACCGGACAGTCGGTTCGAATGAGCAGTTCTTC.

The rearrangement joins TRBV7-8 to TRBJ2-3; 8 bases fit TRBD1. Per germline, CDR1 SGHVS and CDR2 FQNEAQ. CDR3 length: 16 amino acids. The ends lost 2 bases at V and 4 bases at J; junction bases unmatched: 8. Here the CDR3 reads CASSLWVGQAPDTQYF. The CDR3 DNA reads TGTGCCAGCAGCTTATGGGTGGGACAGGCCCCAGATACGCAGTATTTT.

This clonotype came up a few times. The rearrangement joins TRBV7-2 to TRBJ2-1; D is perhaps TRBD1 (6 bases). V dropped 1 base and J dropped 2 bases, with 9 bases sitting between them. CDR1 SGHTA and CDR2 FQGNSA come from the germline V gene. This CDR3 region has 15 residues. The CDR3 loop reads CASSLEGTTYNEQFF. CDR3 nucleotide sequence: TGTGCCAGCAGCTTAGAGGGGACAACCTACAATGAGCAGTTCTTC.

The chain couples TRBV5-1 to TRBJ1-4; D is uncertain. This CDR3 is 13 amino acids long. Germline V gene lookup returns CDR1 SGHRS and CDR2 YFSETQ. V was trimmed by 0 bases and J by 3 bases, leaving 3 bases between them. The CDR3 nucleotides are TGCGCCAGCAGCTTGGACCCTAATGAAAAACTGTTTTTT. Translating it yields CASSLDPNEKLFF.

This clonotype was found once. The V gene is TRBV9, the J gene TRBJ2-4; 14 bases align to TRBD2. The J call may be wrong; the DNA end is better matched by TRBJ2-5. CDR3 size: 18 residues. Germline V gene data show CDR1 as SGDLS and CDR2 as YYNGEE. CDR3 DNA: TGTGCCAGCAGCGTAGGAGCGTGGACTAGCGGGGGGATGGAGACCCAGTACTTC. Translation gives CASSVGAWTSGGMETQYF.

The genes are TRBV4-3 and TRBJ2-5, with a tentative D call TRBD2 (5 bases). From germline, CDR1 is LGHNA and CDR2 YSLEER. The CDR3 runs 15 residues. The V gene lost 0 bases and the J gene lost 7 bases, with 15 bases spanning the gap. The CDR3 DNA reads TGCGCCAGCAGCCAAGATCGGCGGGCAGAAGGGACCCAGTACTTC. This gives the protein CASSQDRRAEGTQYF.